The source of this TCR beta chain is a study of T cell changes during pregnancy in multiple sclerosis. This clone was recorded only once. The CDR3 contains 15 residues. Trimming removed 0 bases at V and 11 bases at J, with 19 bases between. Germline V lookup: CDR1 MNHNY, CDR2 SVGAGI (reference sequence). Sequencing used immunoSEQ multiplex PCR; TCRdb keeps in-frame clones, though not all of them. The profile shows 12,000 or so clones, approximately 84% of them singletons. V and J are TRBV6-6 and TRBJ1-1; D unclear. Here the sequenced sample was CD8+ T cells from peripheral blood mononuclear cells, taken after pregnancy. The TCR comes from a female donor in good health, enrolled as a control in a pregnancy study. CDR3 DNA sequence: TGTGCCAGCAGTTACTCGGACCGGGATCTAAGAGGGGCTTTCTTT. Amino acids: CASSYSDRDLRGAFF.